This T cell receptor beta chain was profiled in a study of T cell responses to AZD1222 COVID-19 vaccine. Investigators merged groups given second doses at roughly 4 or roughly 12 weeks. Clones were read by immunoSEQ multiplex PCR, and TCRdb kept only the in-frame ones, dropping some. The repertoire has fewer than 150,000 clones, approximately 90% of them found once; the top ten carry 3.5%. On this clone: Its antigen is unknown.

Findings of the study overall: The number of AZD1222 recipients seropositive at baseline was only 5 to 7.

V dropped 1 base and J dropped 2 bases, with 9 bases sitting between them. CDR1 is LGHNA, CDR2 YSLEER, per germline. This CDR3 spans 14 amino acids. Sequencing was performed on peripheral blood, taken 28 days after the second AZD1222 dose. The chain combines TRBV4-3 with TRBJ2-7; D gene ambiguous. This receptor was taken from an adult who received the AZD1222 COVID-19 vaccine. The CDR3 nucleotides are TGCGCCAGCAGCCAAGGGAGTGGGACCTACGAGCAGTACTTC. This gives the protein CASSQGSGTYEQYF.